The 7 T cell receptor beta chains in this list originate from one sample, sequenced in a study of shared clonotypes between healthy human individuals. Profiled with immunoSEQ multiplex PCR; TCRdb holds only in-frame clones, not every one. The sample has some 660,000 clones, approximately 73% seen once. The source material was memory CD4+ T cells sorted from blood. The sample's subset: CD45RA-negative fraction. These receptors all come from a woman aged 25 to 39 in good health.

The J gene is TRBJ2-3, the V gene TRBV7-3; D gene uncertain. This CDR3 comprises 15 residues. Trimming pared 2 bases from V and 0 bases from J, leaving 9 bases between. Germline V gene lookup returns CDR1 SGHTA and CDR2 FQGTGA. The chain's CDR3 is CASSLRGGSTDTQYF. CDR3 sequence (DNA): TGTGCCAGCAGCTTACGAGGTGGGAGCACAGATACGCAGTATTTT.

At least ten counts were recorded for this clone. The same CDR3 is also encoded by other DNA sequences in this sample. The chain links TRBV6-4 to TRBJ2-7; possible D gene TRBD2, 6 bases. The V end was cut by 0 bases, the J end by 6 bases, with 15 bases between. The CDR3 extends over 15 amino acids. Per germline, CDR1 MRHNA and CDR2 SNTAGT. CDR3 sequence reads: CASSDSSGASSEQYF. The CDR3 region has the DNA TGTGCCAGCAGTGACTCGTCGGGAGCTTCGTCCGAGCAGTACTTC.

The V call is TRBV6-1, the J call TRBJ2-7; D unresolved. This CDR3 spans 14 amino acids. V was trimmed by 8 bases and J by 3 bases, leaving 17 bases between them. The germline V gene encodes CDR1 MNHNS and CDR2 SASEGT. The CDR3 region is CASGSTGRLYEQYF. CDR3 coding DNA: TGTGCCAGCGGCAGCACTGGTAGACTCTACGAGCAGTACTTC.

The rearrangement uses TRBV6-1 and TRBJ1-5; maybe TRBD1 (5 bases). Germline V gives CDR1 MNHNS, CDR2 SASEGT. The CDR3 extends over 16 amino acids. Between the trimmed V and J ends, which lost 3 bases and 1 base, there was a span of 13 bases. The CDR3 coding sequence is TGTGCCAGCAGTGATGCACTGACAGCAAGCAATCAGCCCCAGCATTTT. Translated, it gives CASSDALTASNQPQHF.

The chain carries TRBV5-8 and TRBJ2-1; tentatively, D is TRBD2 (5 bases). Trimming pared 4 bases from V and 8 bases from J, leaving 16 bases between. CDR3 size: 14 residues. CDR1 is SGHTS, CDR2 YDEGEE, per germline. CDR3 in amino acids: CASSRRAVPDEQFF. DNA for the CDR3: TGTGCCAGCAGCAGGCGGGCCGTACCGGATGAGCAGTTCTTC.

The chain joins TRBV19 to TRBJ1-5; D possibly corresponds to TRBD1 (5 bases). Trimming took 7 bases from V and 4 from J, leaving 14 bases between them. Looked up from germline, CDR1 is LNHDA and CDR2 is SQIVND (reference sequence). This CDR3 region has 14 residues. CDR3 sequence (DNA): TGTGCCAGTACGACAGAAGGCGCGAATCAGCCCCAGCATTTT. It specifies CASTTEGANQPQHF.

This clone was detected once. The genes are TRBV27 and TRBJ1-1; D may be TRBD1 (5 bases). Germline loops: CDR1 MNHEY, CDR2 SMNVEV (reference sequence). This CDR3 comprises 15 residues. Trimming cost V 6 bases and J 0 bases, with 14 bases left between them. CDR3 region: CASSLQGSLNTEAFF. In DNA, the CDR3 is TGTGCCAGCAGCCTCCAGGGCAGCTTGAACACTGAAGCTTTCTTT.